Below are 8 T cell receptor beta chains sequenced from a single sample in a study of graft-versus-host responses after intestinal transplantation. What these receptors recognize is not known. The assay was immunoSEQ multiplex PCR, and TCRdb's table has in-frame clones only and misses some. The table shows 85,000 to 100,000 clones, with about 94% occurring only once. Here the sequenced sample was unstimulated CD4+ T cells sorted from spleen or lymph node cells, taken before intestinal transplant. These receptors were taken from a human donor who received an intestinal transplant.

The chain employs TRBV6-1 and TRBJ1-4, with D possibly matching TRBD1 (5 bases). CDR1 MNHNS and CDR2 SASEGT come from the germline V gene. This CDR3 is built from 13 residues. Trimming pared 11 bases from V and 3 bases from J, leaving 13 bases between. CDR3 residues: CAGNRSPNEKLFF. Here the CDR3 DNA reads TGTGCCGGTAACAGGTCCCCTAATGAAAAACTGTTTTTT.

The genes are TRBV6-1 and TRBJ1-6; D ambiguous. Per germline, CDR1 MNHNS and CDR2 SASEGT. Trimming left V 0 bases short and J 7 bases short, with 13 bases between. There are 16 residues in the CDR3. Here the CDR3 DNA reads TGTGCCAGCAGTGAAGCCTCCACAGCCCCAAATTCACCCCTCCACTTT. Residues: CASSEASTAPNSPLHF.

The V call is TRBV2, the J call TRBJ2-3; D gene unclear. The V end was cut by 7 bases, the J end by 6 bases, with 8 bases between. CDR1 SNHLY and CDR2 FYNNEI come from the germline V gene. The CDR3 runs to 11 residues. As DNA, the CDR3 is TGTGCCAGCAAATTCGTTGATACGCAGTATTTT. Amino acid sequence: CASKFVDTQYF.

The chain couples TRBV5-4 to TRBJ2-7; 7 bases align to TRBD2. There are 16 residues in the CDR3. CDR1 is SGHNT, CDR2 YYREEE, per germline (reference sequence). V lost 4 bases to trimming and J lost 0 bases; unmatched junction nucleotides: 10. As DNA, the CDR3 is TGTGCCAGCAGCCGGGATAAACTAGCGCGCTCCTACGAGCAGTACTTC. Protein: CASSRDKLARSYEQYF.

J is TRBJ2-1 and V is TRBV5-4, with 14 bases fitting TRBD2. The CDR3 is 17 amino acids. CDR1 and CDR2 from the germline V gene are SGHNT and YYREEE (reference sequence). V lost 2 bases to trimming and J lost 7 bases; unmatched junction nucleotides: 8. This CDR3 is CASSFLLWTSGRNEQFF. CDR3 nucleotides: TGTGCCAGCAGCTTTTTACTTTGGACTAGCGGGAGGAATGAGCAGTTCTTC.

The chain has TRBV5-1 and TRBJ1-4, with 8 positions matching TRBD1. The ends lost 0 bases at V and 8 bases at J; junction bases unmatched: 9. Germline CDR1 and CDR2: SGHRS and YFSETQ. The CDR3 has 16 residues. The CDR3 DNA sequence: TGCGCCAGCAGCTTGGGGGCGACAGGGGTAGGAGAAAAACTGTTTTTT. Translation: CASSLGATGVGEKLFF.

CDR3 region: CASSPQGAIGSPLHF. The CDR3 DNA follows: TGTGCCAGCAGTCCACAGGGCGCAATTGGATCACCCCTCCACTTT. The J gene is TRBJ1-6, the V gene TRBV6-1, with TRBD1 as a possible D gene (6 bases). Trimming removed 5 bases at V and 10 bases at J, with 18 bases between. Germline CDR1 MNHNS, CDR2 SASEGT. This CDR3 contains 15 residues.

The V and J genes are TRBV21-1 and TRBJ2-7; no check of the table's D call, TRBD1, against the DNA was made. TRBV21-1 is a known pseudogene. The CDR3 loop spans 14 amino acids. Written as DNA, the CDR3 is TGTGCCAGCATCCCCGGGACAGGGCTCTACGAGCAGTACTTC. Translating gives CASIPGTGLYEQYF.